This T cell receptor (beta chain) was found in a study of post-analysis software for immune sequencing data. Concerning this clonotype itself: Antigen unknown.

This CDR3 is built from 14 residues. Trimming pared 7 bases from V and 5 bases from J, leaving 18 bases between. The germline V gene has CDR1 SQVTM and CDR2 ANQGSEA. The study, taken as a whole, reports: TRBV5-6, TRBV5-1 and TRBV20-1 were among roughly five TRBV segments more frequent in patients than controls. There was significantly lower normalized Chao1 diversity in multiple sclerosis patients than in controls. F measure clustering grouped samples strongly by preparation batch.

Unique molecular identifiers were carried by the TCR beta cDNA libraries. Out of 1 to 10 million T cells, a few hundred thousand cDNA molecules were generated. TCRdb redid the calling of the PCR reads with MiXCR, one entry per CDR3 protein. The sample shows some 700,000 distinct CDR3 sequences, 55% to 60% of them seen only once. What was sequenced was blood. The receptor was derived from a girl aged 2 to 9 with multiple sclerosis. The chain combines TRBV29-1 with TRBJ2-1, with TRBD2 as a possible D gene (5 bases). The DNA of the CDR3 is TGCAGCGCAACCGGGAACGGTCCAGACAATGAGCAGTTCTTC. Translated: CSATGNGPDNEQFF.